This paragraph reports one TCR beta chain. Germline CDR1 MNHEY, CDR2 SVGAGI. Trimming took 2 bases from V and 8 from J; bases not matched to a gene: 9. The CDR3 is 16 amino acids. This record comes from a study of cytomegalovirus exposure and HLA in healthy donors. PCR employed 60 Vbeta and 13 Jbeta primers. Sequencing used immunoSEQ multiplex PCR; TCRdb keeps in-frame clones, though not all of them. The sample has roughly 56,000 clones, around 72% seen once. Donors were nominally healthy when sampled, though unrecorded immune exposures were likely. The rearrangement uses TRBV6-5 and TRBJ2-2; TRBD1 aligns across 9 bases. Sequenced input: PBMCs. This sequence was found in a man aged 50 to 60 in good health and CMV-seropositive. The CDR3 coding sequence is TGTGCCAGCAGTTACCGACCACAGGGGGCTGGGGGGGAGCTGTTTTTT. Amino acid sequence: CASSYRPQGAGGELFF.